The 17 T cell receptor beta chains below were found in one sample sequenced in a study of T-cell reconstitution after alpha-beta-depleted transplantation in children. Unique molecular identifiers featured in how the TCRbeta library was prepared. TCRdb used MiXCR to reprocess the PCR reads, holding one entry per CDR3 protein. The sample carries about 230,000 distinct CDR3 sequences, roughly 10% recorded once. This material consisted of PBMCs, taken before TCRalphabeta/CD19-depleted stem cell transplant. All receptors come from a child less than two years old with acute myeloid leukemia, due to receive a stem cell transplant.

This clonotype was seen at least ten times. The chain has TRBV5-1 and TRBJ1-2; D not resolved. The V gene lost 1 base and the J gene lost 6 bases, with 13 bases spanning the gap. CDR1 SGHRS and CDR2 YFSETQ come from the germline V gene. This CDR3 has 14 amino acids. CDR3 nucleotides: TGCGCCAGCAGCTTGCAGCCGGGGAGGGATGGCTACACCTTC. It yields the protein CASSLQPGRDGYTF.

This clonotype was picked up many times. V is TRBV7-8 and J is TRBJ1-2; 7 nucleotides match TRBD1. The germline V gene encodes CDR1 SGHVS and CDR2 FQNEAQ. The CDR3 spans 15 residues. The V segment lost 2 bases and the J segment 8 bases; nucleotides outside the gene matches: 11. The CDR3 sequence is CASSLFPQGSEGYTF. CDR3 in DNA: TGTGCCAGCAGCTTATTTCCACAGGGGAGTGAAGGCTACACCTTC.

The rearrangement links TRBV11-2 to TRBJ2-4, with TRBD1 matching over 9 bases. The length of the CDR3 is 18 residues. CDR1 and CDR2 from the germline V gene are SGHAT and FQNNGV. The trim removed 5 bases at V and 0 bases at J, leaving 11 bases unmatched. The CDR3 sequence: CASSARPGTGLAKNIQYF. The CDR3 nucleotides read TGTGCCAGCAGCGCGCGCCCCGGGACAGGGCTAGCCAAAAACATTCAGTACTTC. Together with reference TRBV11-2 and TRBJ2-4, the CDR3 gives the full variable domain: EAGVAQSPRYKIIEKRQSVAFWCNPISGHATLYWYQQILGQGPKLLIQFQNNGVVDDSQLPKDRFSAERLKGVDSTLKIQPAKLEDSAVYLCASSARPGTGLAKNIQYFGAGTRLSVL.

This clonotype was recorded at least ten times. The gene calls are TRBV5-1 and TRBJ1-1; 8 nucleotides line up with TRBD1. Germline V lookup: CDR1 SGHRS, CDR2 YFSETQ. With 1 base clipped from V and 8 bases from J, the junction kept 1 base outside the gene matches. The CDR3 length is 12 residues. For the CDR3, the DNA is TGCGCCAGCAGCTTGAACAGGGGGGAAGCTTTCTTT. Amino acids: CASSLNRGEAFF.

Ten or more counts support this clonotype. The chain combines TRBV20-1 with TRBJ2-7; D possibly matches TRBD1 or TRBD2 (6 bases each). The CDR3 loop spans 15 amino acids. Germline V gene sequence: CDR1 DFQATT, CDR2 SNEGSKA (reference sequence). V was clipped by 0 bases and J by 3 bases, with 15 bases between them. The CDR3 nucleotides read TGCAGTGCTAGAGACGGACAGAGGGGGGTCTACGAGCAGTACTTC. This codes for CSARDGQRGVYEQYF.

This clonotype was seen ten or more times. The chain carries TRBV20-1 and TRBJ2-5, with 9 positions matching TRBD1. The CDR3 spans 13 residues. Germline V lookup: CDR1 DFQATT, CDR2 SNEGSKA (reference sequence). V lost 3 bases, J lost 4 bases, and 3 bases stayed unmatched. CDR3 bases: TGCAGTGCTAGCCAGACAGGGGGAGAGACCCAGTACTTC. As protein: CSASQTGGETQYF.

This clonotype was found many times. The chain couples TRBV7-2 to TRBJ1-1; 10 nucleotides agree with TRBD1. The CDR3 runs 14 residues. J lost 5 bases, V lost 5 bases, and 5 bases had no gene match. Germline V gene data show CDR1 as SGHTA and CDR2 as FQGNSA. As DNA, the CDR3 is TGTGCCAGCAGCACCCCGGACAGGGGGACTGAAGCTTTCTTT. It specifies CASSTPDRGTEAFF.

This clonotype was seen repeatedly, ten times or more. The rearrangement uses TRBV18 and TRBJ2-1; the D is unclear. In germline, CDR1 is KGHSH, CDR2 LQKENI. The CDR3 has 14 residues. V lost 8 bases to trimming and J lost 6 bases, with 17 bases between them. Here the CDR3 DNA reads TGTGCCAGCCATAACTCAACTGGAACCAATGAGCAGTTCTTC. Translated, it gives CASHNSTGTNEQFF.

This clonotype appeared many times. This chain connects TRBV5-1 to TRBJ1-2; D possibly corresponds to TRBD1 (5 bases). The CDR3 extends over 14 amino acids. The germline V gene encodes CDR1 SGHRS and CDR2 YFSETQ. V was shortened by 4 bases and J by 8 bases, with 18 bases between the two germline ends. In DNA, the CDR3 is TGCGCCAGCAGCCCGGGACGGGAGGCTTCGGGCTACACCTTC. Protein sequence: CASSPGREASGYTF.

This clonotype showed up many times. The chain joins TRBV2 to TRBJ1-3, with D unresolved. Per germline, CDR1 SNHLY and CDR2 FYNNEI. V shed 8 bases and J shed 4 bases, with 12 bases lying between them. This CDR3 has 13 residues. In DNA form, the CDR3 reads TGTGCCAGCCAAGAAGACTCCGGAAACACCATATATTTT. It specifies CASQEDSGNTIYF.

The sample holds many counts of this clonotype. The chain has TRBV11-2 and TRBJ2-1; TRBD2 aligns across 9 bases. CDR1 is SGHAT and CDR2 is FQNNGV in the germline V gene. The CDR3 loop spans 16 amino acids. V dropped 1 base and J dropped 10; count of bases not matched to a gene: 11. The CDR3 DNA follows: TGTGCCAGCAGCTTAGCGGGACTAGCCCTCGGGATCGAGCAGTTCTTC. This gives the protein CASSLAGLALGIEQFF.

With regard to this clonotype: A read error may explain this, as a much larger clone is one base away. The chain joins TRBV11-2 to TRBJ2-3, with 10 nucleotides matching TRBD2. The V segment lost 2 bases and the J segment 2 bases; nucleotides outside the gene matches: 13. Per germline, CDR1 SGHAT and CDR2 FQNNGV. The CDR3 spans 19 residues. In DNA, the CDR3 is TGTGCCAGCAGCTTATCCGGACTAGCGGCACCTTGGGCCACAGATACGCAGTATTTT. The encoded protein is CASSLSGLAAPWATDTQYF.

This clonotype was counted ten times or more. The V gene is TRBV5-1, the J gene TRBJ2-7; D gene ambiguous. This CDR3 is 11 amino acids long. In germline, CDR1 is SGHRS, CDR2 YFSETQ. The V and J ends lost 5 bases and 5 bases respectively, with 8 bases between them. The CDR3 nucleotides are TGCGCCAGCAGGGTAGAGGACGAGCAGTACTTC. Translated: CASRVEDEQYF.

This clonotype was observed at least ten times. The chain has TRBV5-1 and TRBJ2-5; D is ambiguous. The CDR3 is made up of 14 amino acids. Germline V gene data show CDR1 as SGHRS and CDR2 as YFSETQ. The ends were cut back, 1 base at V and 5 bases at J, with 12 bases in the middle. CDR3 nucleotides: TGCGCCAGCAGCTTGAGCCATCGTACGGAGACCCAGTACTTC. As protein: CASSLSHRTETQYF.

This clonotype was observed many times. The chain employs TRBV30 and TRBJ2-1, with D possibly being TRBD2 (5 bases). V shed 4 bases and J shed 2 bases, with 12 bases lying between them. Germline V gives CDR1 GTSNPN, CDR2 SVGIG (reference sequence). The CDR3 consists of 14 residues. The CDR3 region has the DNA TGTGCCTGGACCCATGAGCGGCCCTACAATGAGCAGTTCTTC. Protein sequence: CAWTHERPYNEQFF.

Points on this clonotype: One base away lies a much larger clone, so this may be a sequencing read error. This chain joins TRBV12-3 or TRBV12-4 and TRBJ2-1; D is possibly TRBD2 (5 bases). This CDR3 region has 16 residues. V gave up 8 bases and J gave up 5 bases, with 22 bases separating them. This CDR3 is CASQAGSGGPHNEQFF. Here the CDR3 DNA reads TGTGCCAGCCAAGCCGGCTCTGGCGGGCCACACAATGAGCAGTTCTTC.

This clonotype has at least ten counts. The chain carries TRBV3-1 and TRBJ1-4, with D uncertain. The length of the CDR3 is 14 residues. The germline V gene has CDR1 LGHDT and CDR2 YNNKEL (reference sequence). Deletions cut 4 bases from V and 8 bases from J, with 14 bases between. Here the CDR3 DNA reads TGTGCCAGCAGCCGCCTGGGTGAGGGAGAAAAACTGTTTTTT. This encodes CASSRLGEGEKLFF.